This T cell receptor beta chain came from a study of CD8 T cells in ankylosing spondylitis. Study outcomes and limitations: About 8 highly homologous variants made up a TCR beta motif, and this motif appeared characteristic of ankylosing spondylitis blood. Clones linked to disease were reported to show significant enrichment in matched ankylosing spondylitis synovial fluid.

This CDR3 region has 16 residues. J lost 1 base, V lost 6 bases, and 9 bases had no gene match. In making TCR beta libraries, quantitative 5'-RACE with molecular barcodes was used. MiXCR was run by TCRdb on the 5' RACE reads, yielding one entry per CDR3 protein. The profile shows 250,000 to 350,000 distinct CDR3 sequences, roughly 20% of them singletons. On this clonotype itself: Its antigen is unknown.

The TCR originated in a male donor with ankylosing spondylitis or in good health (not recorded which). The sequenced sample was blood, either unsorted or a sorted T cell fraction (not recorded which). The chain has TRBV12-3 or TRBV12-4 and TRBJ2-3; 8 bases line up with TRBD2. The CDR3 nucleotides read TGTGCCAGCAGGTCCCACCGGACTAGCCGCACAGATACGCAGTATTTT. Encoded protein: CASRSHRTSRTDTQYF.